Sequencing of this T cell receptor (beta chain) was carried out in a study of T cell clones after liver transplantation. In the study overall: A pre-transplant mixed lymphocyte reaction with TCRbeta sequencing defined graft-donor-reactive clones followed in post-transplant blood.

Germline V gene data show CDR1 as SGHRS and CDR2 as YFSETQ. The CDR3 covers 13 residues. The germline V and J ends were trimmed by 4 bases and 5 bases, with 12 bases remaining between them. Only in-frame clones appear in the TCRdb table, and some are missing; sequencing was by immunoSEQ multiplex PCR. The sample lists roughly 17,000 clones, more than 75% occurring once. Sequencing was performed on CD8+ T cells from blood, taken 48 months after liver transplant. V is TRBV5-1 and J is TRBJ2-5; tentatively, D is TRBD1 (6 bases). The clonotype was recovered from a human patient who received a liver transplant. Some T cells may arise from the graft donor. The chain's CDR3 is CASSRTDEETQYF. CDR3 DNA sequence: TGCGCCAGCAGCCGGACAGACGAGGAGACCCAGTACTTC.